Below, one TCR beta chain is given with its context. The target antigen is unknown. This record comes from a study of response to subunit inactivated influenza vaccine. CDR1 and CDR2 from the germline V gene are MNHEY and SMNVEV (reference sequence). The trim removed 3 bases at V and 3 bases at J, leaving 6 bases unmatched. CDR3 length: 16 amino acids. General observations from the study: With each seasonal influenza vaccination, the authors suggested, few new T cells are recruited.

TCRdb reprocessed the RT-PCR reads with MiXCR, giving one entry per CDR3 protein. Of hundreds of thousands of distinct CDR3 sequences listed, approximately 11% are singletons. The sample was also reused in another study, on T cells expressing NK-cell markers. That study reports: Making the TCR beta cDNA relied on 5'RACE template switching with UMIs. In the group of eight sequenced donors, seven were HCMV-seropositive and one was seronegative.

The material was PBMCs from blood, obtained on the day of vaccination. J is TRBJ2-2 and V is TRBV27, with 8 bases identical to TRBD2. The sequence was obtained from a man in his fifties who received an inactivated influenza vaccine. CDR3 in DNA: TGTGCCAGCAGTTTCCCGCGGGGGGCGGACACCGGGGAGCTGTTTTTT. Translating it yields CASSFPRGADTGELFF.